The T cell receptor beta chain under discussion was sequenced for a study of siplizumab effects on memory and regulatory T cells. General study findings and limits: Roughly 80-95% of proliferating CD4+ or CD8+ clones defied assignment to a naive or memory phenotype. Suppressive function of proliferating Tregs from siplizumab cultures was not confirmed.

Germline-derived CDR1 and CDR2 are SGDLS and YYNGEE. Unmatched junction bases numbered 5, after V lost 0 bases and J lost 2 bases. The CDR3 loop spans 15 amino acids. Only in-frame clones appear in the TCRdb table, and some are missing; sequencing was by immunoSEQ multiplex PCR. The table lists 45,000 to 60,000 clones, more than 85% of them singletons, with 0.3% to 0.35% in the top ten. This clone was seen a single time. Its target is not known. The sample was naive CD8+ T cells sorted from blood. The chain is built from TRBV9 and TRBJ2-7; 7 bases map to TRBD2. The clonotype originates from a human donor in good health. The CDR3, as DNA: TGTGCCAGCAGCGTAGGGGCGGGAGAGGCCTACGAGCAGTACTTC. This sequence encodes CASSVGAGEAYEQYF.